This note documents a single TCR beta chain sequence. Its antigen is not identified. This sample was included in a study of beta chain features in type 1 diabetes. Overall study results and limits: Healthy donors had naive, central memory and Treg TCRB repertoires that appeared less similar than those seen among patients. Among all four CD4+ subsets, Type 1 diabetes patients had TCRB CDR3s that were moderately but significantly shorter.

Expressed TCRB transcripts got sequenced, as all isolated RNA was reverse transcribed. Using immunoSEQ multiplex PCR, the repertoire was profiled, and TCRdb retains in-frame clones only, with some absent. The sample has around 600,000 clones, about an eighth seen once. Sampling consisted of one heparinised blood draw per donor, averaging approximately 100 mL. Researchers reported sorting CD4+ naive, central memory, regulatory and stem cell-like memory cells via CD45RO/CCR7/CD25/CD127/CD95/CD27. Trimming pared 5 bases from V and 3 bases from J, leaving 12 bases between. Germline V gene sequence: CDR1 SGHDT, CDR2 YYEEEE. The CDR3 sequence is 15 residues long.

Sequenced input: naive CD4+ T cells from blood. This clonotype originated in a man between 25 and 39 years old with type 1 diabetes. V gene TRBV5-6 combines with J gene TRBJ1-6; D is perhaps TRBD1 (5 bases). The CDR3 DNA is TGTGCCAGCAGTTCGACAGATTTCTATAATTCACCCCTCCACTTT. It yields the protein CASSSTDFYNSPLHF.